A single sample is the source of the 22 T cell receptor beta chains below, sequenced in a study of blood T cell repertoires in COVID-19 (dated by TCRdb to about 2020). The library came from the immunoSEQ multiplex PCR assay. TCRdb limited this immuneACCESS table to in-frame rearrangements with V and J called. A share of clones is missing; checked studies link under half to unresolved V genes, and the rest is unexplained. Here the sample has 150,000 to 200,000 clones; 90% to 95% occur a single time. Jointly, the top ten make up 2% of the sample. Sequencing was carried out using peripheral blood. These TCRs come from a woman in her sixties or seventies with COVID-19, enrolled during active disease.

The chain couples TRBV2 to TRBJ1-1; 12 positions match TRBD1. The CDR3 totals 15 residues. Germline lookup yields CDR1 SNHLY and CDR2 FYNNEI. The V gene end was trimmed by 10 bases and the J gene end by 5 bases; junction bases not matched to a gene: 11. The CDR3 DNA follows: TGTGCCACGACCCGGGACAGGGGGCCTCGGACTGAAGCTTTCTTT. Amino acids: CATTRDRGPRTEAFF.

The CDR3 DNA follows: TGTGCCAGCAGCCAAGCCGGGACAGGGCTTTACGAGCAGTACTTC. Translating it yields CASSQAGTGLYEQYF. V usage is TRBV3-1 (or the pseudogene TRBV3-2) and J usage is TRBJ2-7, with TRBD1 identical over 9 bases. The germline V gene encodes CDR1 LGHDT and CDR2 YNNKEL (reference sequence). V lost 1 base and J lost 4; bases outside the gene matches: 5. This CDR3 contains 15 residues.

The rearrangement joins TRBV12-3 or TRBV12-4 to TRBJ2-5; D uncertain. Trimming shortened V by 6 bases and J by 5 bases, and 13 bases separated the two germline ends. The CDR3 is 13 amino acids. The CDR3 region is CASRADGRETQYF. In DNA form, the CDR3 reads TGTGCCAGCAGAGCAGACGGCAGGGAGACCCAGTACTTC.

The chain recombines TRBV9 with TRBJ2-1; the D gene is possibly TRBD2 (5 bases). Deletions cut 4 bases from V and 15 bases from J, with 17 bases between. The germline CDR1 and CDR2 sequences are SGDLS and YYNGEE. This CDR3 has 12 amino acids. DNA for the CDR3: TGTGCCAGCAGCCGACCGCAGATGAGCGGGTTCTTC. This sequence encodes CASSRPQMSGFF.

The rearrangement joins TRBV6-1 to TRBJ1-2; the D gene is possibly TRBD1 (5 bases). This CDR3 is 14 amino acids long. In germline, CDR1 is MNHNS, CDR2 SASEGT. V was cut by 1 base and J by 8 bases, with 14 bases left in between. CDR3 residues: CASSEDSGSVGYTF. The CDR3 DNA follows: TGTGCCAGCAGTGAAGATTCAGGGTCTGTGGGCTACACCTTC.

The rearrangement uses TRBV11-2 and TRBJ2-3; D is undetermined. Per germline, CDR1 SGHAT and CDR2 FQNNGV. Trimming shortened V by 1 base and J by 0 bases, and 8 bases separated the two germline ends. The CDR3 length is 15 residues. The CDR3 protein is CASSLVLSSTDTQYF. CDR3 bases: TGTGCCAGCAGCTTAGTTCTGAGTAGCACAGATACGCAGTATTTT.

This chain joins TRBV30 and TRBJ2-5, with a weak D call TRBD2 (6 bases). This CDR3 has 15 residues. Germline V gene sequence: CDR1 GTSNPN, CDR2 SVGIG (reference sequence). Trimming removed 3 bases from V and 2 bases from J, with 16 bases in between. The CDR3 loop is CAWSAERAFQETQYF. The CDR3, as DNA: TGTGCCTGGAGCGCAGAGCGGGCCTTTCAAGAGACCCAGTACTTC.

The gene calls are TRBV6-5 and TRBJ1-6; D might be TRBD1 (5 bases). CDR1 and CDR2 (germline): MNHEY, SVGAGI. The V end was cut by 0 bases, the J end by 10 bases, with 13 bases between. The CDR3 runs to 15 residues. The CDR3 loop is CASSYSGRVGSPLHF. In DNA, the CDR3 is TGTGCCAGCAGTTACTCCGGCAGGGTGGGCTCACCCCTCCACTTT.

The V call is TRBV6-5, the J call TRBJ2-3, with D possibly TRBD1 on 6 matching bases. Germline V CDR1 and CDR2: MNHEY, SVGAGI. The length of the CDR3 is 16 residues. Trimming removed 4 bases from V and 2 bases from J, with 16 bases in between. The CDR3 here is CASSLNRVAVTDTQYF. CDR3 nucleotide sequence: TGTGCCAGCAGTTTAAACAGGGTGGCGGTCACAGATACGCAGTATTTT.

The chain has TRBV7-2 and TRBJ1-6; unclear D gene. CDR1 is SGHTA, CDR2 FQGNSA, per germline. The V gene lost 5 bases and the J gene lost 7 bases, with 18 bases spanning the gap. The CDR3 has 16 residues. CDR3 nucleotides: TGTGCCAGCAGCCTTTACGGGTCTTTGGTGAATTCACCCCTCCACTTT. As protein: CASSLYGSLVNSPLHF.

The genes are TRBV10-3 and TRBJ2-5; 7 bases match TRBD1. The germline CDR1 and CDR2 sequences are ENHRY and SYGVKD. Trimming cost V 6 bases and J 5 bases; bases outside gene matches: 6. The CDR3 covers 13 residues. CDR3 in amino acids: CAIRRGRGETQYF. CDR3 nucleotides: TGTGCCATCAGGAGGGGGCGCGGGGAGACCCAGTACTTC.

This chain links TRBV15 with TRBJ1-5; 7 nucleotides match TRBD1. Trimming removed 0 bases from V and 7 bases from J; junction bases left unmatched: 3. The CDR3 spans 14 residues. The germline gives CDR1 LNHNV, CDR2 YYDKDF (reference sequence). DNA of the CDR3: TGTGCCACCAGCAGAGATCCAGGGGGACAGCCCCAGCATTTT. This translates into CATSRDPGGQPQHF.

The chain employs TRBV29-1 and TRBJ1-2; 7 bases match TRBD1. The CDR3 extends over 13 amino acids. Germline CDR1 and CDR2: SQVTM and ANQGSEA. V trimming: 2 bases; J trimming: 7 bases; junction bases outside the gene matches: 7. CDR3 sequence (DNA): TGCAGCGTTGAAAAAACAGGGGAGGCTGGCTACACCTTC. This sequence encodes CSVEKTGEAGYTF.

The chain has TRBV6-2 or TRBV6-3 and TRBJ1-5; 9 bases fit TRBD1. The CDR3 covers 15 residues. Germline values: CDR1 MNHEY, CDR2 SVGEGT. V gave up 4 bases and J gave up 6 bases; unmatched junction bases: 7. The CDR3 is CASSSTGTGSQPQHF. The CDR3 nucleotides are TGTGCCAGCAGTTCCACCGGGACAGGGTCTCAGCCCCAGCATTTT.

The rearrangement joins TRBV5-1 to TRBJ2-1, with 7 nucleotides matching TRBD2. Looked up from germline, CDR1 is SGHRS and CDR2 is YFSETQ. The CDR3 extends over 13 amino acids. V shed 1 base and J 7 bases; nucleotides not matched to a gene: 2. CDR3 region: CASSLSGGNEQFF. The CDR3 region has the DNA TGCGCCAGCAGCTTGTCCGGGGGGAATGAGCAGTTCTTC.

The chain recombines TRBV6-2 or TRBV6-3 with TRBJ1-4; TRBD1 matches 10 bases. The CDR3 consists of 15 residues. Germline-derived CDR1 and CDR2 are MNHEY and SVGEGT. The J segment lost 7 bases and the V segment lost 3 bases, leaving 5 bases of the junction unmatched. In DNA form, the CDR3 reads TGTGCCAGCAGTTATTCCGGGACAGGGGTTGAAAAACTGTTTTTT. Protein: CASSYSGTGVEKLFF.

This chain uses TRBV18 with TRBJ1-5; TRBD1 might be the D (5 bases). Trimming left V 2 bases short and J 5 bases short, with 10 bases between. The CDR3 loop spans 14 amino acids. Germline V gives CDR1 KGHSH, CDR2 LQKENI. In DNA, the CDR3 is TGTGCCAGCTCACCAGCAGGGCAGGATCAGCCCCAGCATTTT. This encodes CASSPAGQDQPQHF.

Worth noting for this clone: The germline gene is not matched at one end of the junction; a read error may be the cause. The chain couples TRBV7-7 to TRBJ2-2, with TRBD2 matching over 13 bases. The CDR3 is made up of 18 amino acids. Germline V gene lookup returns CDR1 SSHAT and CDR2 FNYEAQ (reference sequence). This CDR3 is CASSLKFRGLAGPGELFF. CDR3 in DNA: TGTGCTAGCAGCTTGAAATTTCGGGGACTAGCGGGACCCGGGGAGCTGTTTTTT.

The CDR3 region has the DNA TGTGCCAGCAGCTTTAGCGGGGTGGGTGGCGATGAGCAGTTCTTC. Amino acid sequence: CASSFSGVGGDEQFF. The chain is built from TRBV7-9 and TRBJ2-1, with TRBD2 matching over 8 bases. The germline CDR1 and CDR2 sequences are SEHNR and FQNEAQ (reference sequence). The CDR3 spans 15 residues. After removal of 3 bases from V and 8 bases from J, the junction contained 9 bases not matched to a gene.

The chain is built from TRBV11-2 and TRBJ2-3, with D hard to call. The germline CDR1 and CDR2 sequences are SGHAT and FQNNGV. The CDR3 is 12 residues long. The V end lost 4 bases, the J end lost 1 base, and 3 bases lay between the germline ends. The CDR3 DNA sequence: TGTGCCAGCAGCTCCGGCACAGATACGCAGTATTTT. Its protein is CASSSGTDTQYF.

The CDR3 DNA is TGTGCCAGCTCACCCGGGACAGGGGTAAATCAGCCCCAGCATTTT. As protein: CASSPGTGVNQPQHF. This chain joins TRBV18 and TRBJ1-5; the match to TRBD1 covers 10 bases. V was clipped by 3 bases and J by 4 bases; unmatched bases: 3. There are 15 residues in the CDR3. CDR1 and CDR2 from the germline V gene are KGHSH and LQKENI.

The chain recombines TRBV5-4 with TRBJ1-3; no clear D. The germline V gene encodes CDR1 SGHNT and CDR2 YYREEE (reference sequence). This CDR3 contains 16 residues. The V end was cut by 4 bases, the J end by 0 bases, with 14 bases between. The CDR3 coding sequence is TGTGCCAGCAGCGAGGGAGGCGGAAACTCTGGAAACACCATATATTTT. It translates to CASSEGGGNSGNTIYF.